This T cell receptor beta chain was profiled in a study of cytomegalovirus exposure and HLA in healthy donors. The repertoire was sequenced with immunoSEQ multiplex PCR; TCRdb's copy has only in-frame clones and lacks some. The table records 220,000 or so clones, over 65% of them present only once. V was clipped by 0 bases and J by 2 bases, with 16 bases between them. Germline CDR1 and CDR2: MNHEY and SMNVEV (reference sequence). The CDR3 spans 18 residues. The chain carries TRBV27 and TRBJ2-2; D uncertain. The sample consisted of PBMCs. The clonotype comes from a woman between 18 and 29 years old in good health and CMV-seronegative. The CDR3 nucleotides read TGTGCCAGCAGTTTATCGCAAACAACCCAGCTCAACACCGGGGAGCTGTTTTTT. Its protein is CASSLSQTTQLNTGELFF.